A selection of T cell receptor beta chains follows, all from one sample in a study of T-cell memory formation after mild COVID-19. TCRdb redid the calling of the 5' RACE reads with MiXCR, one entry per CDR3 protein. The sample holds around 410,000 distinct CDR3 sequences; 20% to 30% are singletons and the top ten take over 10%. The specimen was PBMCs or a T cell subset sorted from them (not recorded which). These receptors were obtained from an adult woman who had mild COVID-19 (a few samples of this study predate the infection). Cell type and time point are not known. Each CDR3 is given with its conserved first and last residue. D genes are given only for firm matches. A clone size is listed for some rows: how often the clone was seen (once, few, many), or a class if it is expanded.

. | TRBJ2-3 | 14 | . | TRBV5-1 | CASSLEGSADTQYF | TGCGCCAGCAGCTTGGAGGGAAGTGCAGATACGCAGTATTTT
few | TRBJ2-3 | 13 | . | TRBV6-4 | CASSYEGRDTQYF | TGTGCCAGCAGCTATGAAGGGAGAGATACGCAGTATTTT
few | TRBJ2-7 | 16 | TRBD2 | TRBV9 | CASSADSGGSSYEQYF | TGTGCCAGCAGCGCCGATAGCGGGGGAAGCTCCTACGAGCAGTACTTC
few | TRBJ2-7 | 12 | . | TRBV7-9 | CASSREDYEQYF | TGTGCCAGTTCCAGGGAGGACTACGAGCAGTACTTC
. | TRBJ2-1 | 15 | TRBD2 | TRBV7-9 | CASSARLAGDGEQFF | TGTGCCAGCAGCGCCCGACTAGCGGGGGATGGGGAGCAGTTCTTC
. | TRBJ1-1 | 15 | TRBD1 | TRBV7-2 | CASSLDPGGWTEAFF | TGTGCCAGCAGCTTAGACCCAGGGGGCTGGACTGAAGCTTTCTTT
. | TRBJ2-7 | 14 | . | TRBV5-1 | CASSLVGQTYEQYF | TGCGCCAGCAGCTTGGTTGGACAGACCTACGAGCAGTACTTC
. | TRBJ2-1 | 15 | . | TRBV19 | CASSPTGYSDNEQFF | TGTGCCAGTAGCCCTACGGGTTATTCGGACAATGAGCAGTTCTTC
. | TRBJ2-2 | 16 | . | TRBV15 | CATSRDPGGNTGELFF | TGTGCCACCAGCAGAGATCCCGGGGGGAACACCGGGGAGCTGTTTTTT
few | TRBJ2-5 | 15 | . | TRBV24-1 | CATSETGHFQETQYF | TGTGCCACCAGTGAGACTGGACATTTCCAAGAGACCCAGTACTTC
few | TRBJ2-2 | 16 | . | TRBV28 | CASSHAGTANTGELFF | TGTGCCAGCAGCCACGCAGGAACCGCGAACACCGGGGAGCTGTTTTTT
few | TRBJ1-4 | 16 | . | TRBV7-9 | CASSRSVSTTNEKLFF | TGTGCCAGCAGCCGAAGTGTGTCAACGACTAATGAAAAACTGTTTTTT
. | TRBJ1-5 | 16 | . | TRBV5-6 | CASSLMQTYSNQPQHF | TGTGCCAGCAGCCTGATGCAGACATATAGCAATCAGCCCCAGCATTTT
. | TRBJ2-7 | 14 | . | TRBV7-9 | CASSPTGTTYEQYF | TGTGCCAGCAGCCCGACAGGGACTACCTACGAGCAGTACTTC
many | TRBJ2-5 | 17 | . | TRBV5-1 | CASSPAGDPSFQETQYF | TGCGCCAGCAGCCCGGCCGGGGACCCATCTTTCCAAGAGACCCAGTACTTC